One and the same sample provided the 2 T cell receptor beta chains below, sequenced in a study of control samples from healthy donors and cancer patients. Sequencing was performed with immunoSEQ multiplex PCR; in TCRdb, only in-frame clones are kept and a portion is missing. The sample holds some 130,000 clones; about 85% are singletons and the top ten take approximately 9%. The sample taken for sequencing was blood. These receptors all stem from a woman aged 25-40 years in good health.

In this sample, this clone turned up once. The V call is TRBV19, the J call TRBJ1-5, with a weak D call TRBD1 (6 bases). Germline values: CDR1 LNHDA, CDR2 SQIVND (reference sequence). The V end was cut by 4 bases, the J end by 2 bases, with 12 bases between. The CDR3 extends over 15 amino acids. CDR3 residues: CASSKGGQGNQPQHF. CDR3 nucleotides: TGTGCCAGTAGTAAGGGGGGGCAGGGCAATCAGCCCCAGCATTTT.

In this sample, this clone turned up a few times. This chain uses TRBV29-1 with TRBJ2-3; 7 positions agree with TRBD1. Germline values: CDR1 SQVTM, CDR2 ANQGSEA. The J segment lost 1 base and the V segment lost 6 bases, leaving 4 bases of the junction unmatched. The CDR3 contains 13 residues. The CDR3 here is CSVRQGGTDTQYF. The DNA of the CDR3 is TGCAGCGTACGACAGGGAGGCACAGATACGCAGTATTTT.